The 25 T cell receptor beta chains reported below all come from one sample, sequenced in a study of blood T cells in healthy people across ages. For the second PCR, which ran for roughly 6 to 12 cycles, a sample-barcoded 5' primer and a J-beta primer mix were used. TCRdb reprocessed the 5' RACE reads via MiXCR and lists one record per CDR3 protein. This sample has hundreds of thousands of distinct CDR3 sequences, with around two fifths found just once. The specimen was blood. Receptor source: a man in his 60s in good health.

The chain links TRBV11-3 to TRBJ2-6, with D possibly being TRBD1 (6 bases). This CDR3 contains 19 residues. The germline V gene has CDR1 SGHNT and CDR2 YENEEA. The V and J ends lost 1 base and 0 bases respectively, with 16 bases between them. The CDR3 sequence: CASSLVGRGQTSGANVLTF. The CDR3 coding sequence is TGTGCCAGCAGCTTAGTGGGCAGGGGACAAACCTCTGGGGCCAACGTCCTGACTTTC.

V and J are TRBV7-8 and TRBJ1-1; tentative D call: TRBD1 (6 bases). Deletions cut 5 bases from V and 8 bases from J, with 12 bases between. CDR1 SGHVS and CDR2 FQNEAQ come from the germline V gene. The CDR3 totals 12 residues. The CDR3 DNA sequence: TGTGCCAGCAGCCGGACAGAACTAGAAGCTTTCTTT. Its protein product is CASSRTELEAFF.

V is TRBV6-2 or TRBV6-3 and J is TRBJ2-3; D call uncertain. Germline-derived CDR1 and CDR2 are MNHEY and SVGEGT. The CDR3 runs to 13 residues. Trimming cost V 7 bases and J 1 base, with 9 bases left between them. The CDR3 protein is CASNRPGTDTQYF. CDR3 nucleotide sequence: TGTGCCAGCAATCGCCCGGGCACAGATACGCAGTATTTT.

The chain carries TRBV28 and TRBJ1-2; D remains unclear. This CDR3 is built from 16 residues. Trimming shortened V by 3 bases and J by 4 bases, and 18 bases separated the two germline ends. Germline assignment: CDR1 MDHEN and CDR2 SYDVKM. The CDR3 DNA reads TGTGCCAGCAGTTTGAGTGTTGAGACAAGCTTCTATGGCTACACCTTC. This codes for CASSLSVETSFYGYTF.

This chain uses TRBV7-2 with TRBJ2-3; D call uncertain. The CDR3 contains 12 residues. V was pared by 3 bases and J by 4 bases, with 5 bases between. Germline values: CDR1 SGHTA, CDR2 FQGNSA. CDR3 nucleotides: TGTGCCAGCAGCTTTTTTTCAGATACGCAGTATTTT. It codes for CASSFFSDTQYF.

The chain carries TRBV7-8 and TRBJ2-2; no definite D call. CDR1 SGHVS and CDR2 FQNEAQ come from the germline V gene. The CDR3 contains 13 residues. V lost 2 bases to trimming and J lost 2 bases, with 3 bases between them. The CDR3 bases are TGTGCCAGCAGCTTAAAAAACACCGGGGAGCTGTTTTTT. Translation: CASSLKNTGELFF. The full variable domain, with the rest looked up from reference TRBV7-8 and TRBJ2-2, is GAGVSQSPRYKVAKRGQDVALRCDPISGHVSLFWYQQALGQGPEFLTYFQNEAQLDKSGLPSDRFFAERPEGSVSTLKIQRTQQEDSAVYLCASSLKNTGELFFGEGSRLTVL.

The CDR3 sequence: CSARGEGVKETQYF. The CDR3 bases are TGCAGTGCTAGAGGGGAAGGTGTGAAAGAGACCCAGTACTTC. This sequence joins TRBV20-1 and TRBJ2-5; D not certain. The CDR3 covers 14 residues. Trimming removed 1 base from V and 3 bases from J, with 12 bases in between. The germline gives CDR1 DFQATT, CDR2 SNEGSKA (reference sequence).

The chain carries TRBV18 and TRBJ2-5; 7 bases are a match to TRBD1. Per the germline V gene, CDR1 is KGHSH and CDR2 is LQKENI. J was trimmed by 0 bases and V by 5 bases; bases with no gene match: 3. This CDR3 spans 14 amino acids. CDR3 DNA: TGTGCCAGCTCAACGGGACAGCACCAAGAGACCCAGTACTTC. Its translation is CASSTGQHQETQYF.

J is TRBJ1-1 and V is TRBV2; no definite D call. This CDR3 is built from 10 residues. The ends were cut back, 9 bases at V and 6 bases at J, with 8 bases in the middle. Germline lookup yields CDR1 SNHLY and CDR2 FYNNEI. The CDR3 sequence is CASSRAEAFF. CDR3 nucleotides: TGTGCCAGTTCGAGAGCTGAAGCTTTCTTT.

The rearrangement joins TRBV2 to TRBJ2-1; 9 bases fit TRBD1. The trim removed 7 bases at V and 3 bases at J, leaving 10 bases unmatched. Germline CDR1 reads SNHLY; CDR2 reads FYNNEI. The CDR3 contains 16 residues. The CDR3 DNA follows: TGTGCCAGCACTCTCCGGGCGGGACAGGGCTACAATGAGCAGTTCTTC. Translating it yields CASTLRAGQGYNEQFF.

Of note for this clonotype: The germline gene is not matched at one end of the junction; a read error may be the cause. The chain has TRBV28 and TRBJ2-4; 7 bases align to TRBD1. The end of the DNA is better explained by TRBJ2-5, so the J call may be wrong. In germline, CDR1 is MDHEN, CDR2 SYDVKM. This CDR3 is built from 13 residues. DNA of the CDR3: TGTGCCAACAGTTCCTGGACAGGAGAGACCCAGTACTTC. Its translation is CANSSWTGETQYF.

This chain joins TRBV7-2 and TRBJ2-5; the match to TRBD1 covers 7 bases. The closer fit of TRBJ2-1 to the DNA end suggests the J call may be wrong. From germline, CDR1 is SGHTA and CDR2 FQGNSA. The CDR3 consists of 14 residues. The CDR3: CASSPGQPQETQFF. CDR3 nucleotide sequence: TGTGCCAGCAGCCCGGGACAGCCCCAAGAGACCCAGTTCTTC.

The table lists this clonotype with a few counts. The chain links TRBV6-1 to TRBJ1-5, with D possibly matching TRBD1 (6 bases). The germline V and J ends were trimmed by 6 bases and 0 bases, with 9 bases remaining between them. CDR3 size: 14 residues. Germline values: CDR1 MNHNS, CDR2 SASEGT. This CDR3 reads CASRGGISNQPQHF. For the CDR3, the DNA is TGTGCCAGCAGAGGGGGGATTAGCAATCAGCCCCAGCATTTT.

The chain is built from TRBV24-1 and TRBJ2-1; 9 bases are shared with TRBD2. CDR1 is KGHDR, CDR2 SFDVKD, per germline. The V and J ends lost 7 bases and 4 bases, in that order; junction bases with no gene match: 7. The CDR3 has 15 residues. CDR3 coding DNA: TGTGCCACCAGCACCGGGACTAGCTTATACAATGAGCAGTTCTTC. This encodes CATSTGTSLYNEQFF.

The V and J genes are TRBV6-5 and TRBJ1-1; 8 nucleotides line up with TRBD1. Germline lookup yields CDR1 MNHEY and CDR2 SVGAGI. The CDR3 runs to 14 residues. V lost 6 bases, J lost 1 base, and 4 bases stayed unmatched. This CDR3 reads CASRGQEKNTEAFF. In nucleotides, the CDR3 is TGTGCCAGCAGGGGACAGGAAAAGAACACTGAAGCTTTCTTT.

This sequence joins TRBV7-6 and TRBJ2-7; D uncertain. Per germline, CDR1 SGHVS and CDR2 FNYEAQ. This CDR3 comprises 13 residues. V was clipped by 4 bases and J by 3 bases, with 10 bases between them. The CDR3 DNA reads TGTGCCAGCAGCTACAACTCCGACTACGAGCAGTACTTC. Its translation is CASSYNSDYEQYF.

This clonotype was observed a handful of times. V is TRBV12-3 or TRBV12-4 and J is TRBJ1-1; D not resolved. Trimming took off 7 bases at V and 5 bases at J, with 11 bases between the two ends. CDR3 length: 12 residues. The DNA of the CDR3 is TGTGCCAGCATGTGGAGTGGGACTGAAGCTTTCTTT. Its translation: CASMWSGTEAFF.

The rearrangement joins TRBV13 to TRBJ2-7, with TRBD1 identical over 7 bases. With 8 bases clipped from V and 2 bases from J, the junction kept 9 bases outside the gene matches. CDR3 length equals 14 residues. Germline assignment: CDR1 PRHDT and CDR2 FYEKMQ (reference sequence). The CDR3 DNA sequence: TGTGCCAGCGCATACAGGGGACAGACCTACGAGCAGTACTTC. This gives the protein CASAYRGQTYEQYF.

The chain has TRBV27 and TRBJ2-1; TRBD1 is a possible D gene (6 bases). V lost 4 bases and J 6 bases, leaving 10 bases between the germline ends. CDR3 length: 13 residues. Germline CDR1 MNHEY, CDR2 SMNVEV (reference sequence). CDR3: CASSYRVGNEQFF. The CDR3, as DNA: TGTGCCAGCAGTTACAGGGTGGGCAATGAGCAGTTCTTC.

This clonotype was found a few times. The chain carries TRBV30 and TRBJ2-2; D is undetermined. The V and J ends lost 3 bases and 0 bases respectively, with 11 bases between them. Germline V gene data show CDR1 as GTSNPN and CDR2 as SVGIG (reference sequence). The CDR3 sequence is 15 residues long. Written as DNA, the CDR3 is TGTGCCTGGAGCGGCAGCTCTACGAACACCGGGGAGCTGTTTTTT. Its translation: CAWSGSSTNTGELFF.

This sequence joins TRBV24-1 and TRBJ2-1; no reliable D call. Trimming removed 8 bases from V and 3 bases from J, with 13 bases in between. Germline CDR1 reads KGHDR; CDR2 reads SFDVKD. The CDR3 is 14 amino acids. CDR3 amino acids: CATTARVNYNEQFF. DNA of the CDR3: TGTGCCACCACGGCCCGGGTCAACTACAATGAGCAGTTCTTC.

A few counts support this clonotype. This rearrangement joins TRBV29-1 to TRBJ2-4; TRBD1 agrees at 7 bases. The V segment lost 7 bases and the J segment 3 bases; nucleotides outside the gene matches: 9. This CDR3 is 14 amino acids long. The germline CDR1 and CDR2 sequences are SQVTM and ANQGSEA. CDR3 amino acids: CSGRDSQYKNIQYF. The CDR3 DNA sequence: TGCAGCGGTAGGGACAGCCAATACAAAAACATTCAGTACTTC.

This clonotype was counted only a few times. This rearrangement joins TRBV3-1 to TRBJ2-5; D might be TRBD2 (6 bases). V dropped 0 bases and J dropped 4 bases, with 33 bases sitting between them. Germline values: CDR1 LGHDT, CDR2 YNNKEL (reference sequence). The CDR3 consists of 22 residues. The CDR3 DNA follows: TGTGCCAGCAGCCAAGAGATAGCGGCCTACAGACAACATACCCGGAAAGTAGAGACCCAGTACTTC. It is translated as CASSQEIAAYRQHTRKVETQYF.

This chain connects TRBV14 to TRBJ2-7; the D call may be TRBD1 or TRBD2 (6 bases each). The CDR3 has 14 amino acids. The ends were cut back, 2 bases at V and 2 bases at J, with 10 bases in the middle. CDR1 is SGHDN, CDR2 FVKESK, per germline. The CDR3 coding sequence is TGTGCCAGCAGCCAACGGGGGCTGCCCTACGAGCAGTACTTC. Its translation is CASSQRGLPYEQYF.

This clonotype was counted a few times. The chain combines TRBV5-1 with TRBJ1-1; 8 nucleotides agree with TRBD1. After removal of 3 bases from V and 8 bases from J, the junction contained 9 bases not matched to a gene. This CDR3 has 14 amino acids. Germline lookup yields CDR1 SGHRS and CDR2 YFSETQ. The CDR3 loop is CASSSSGQAREAFF. CDR3 bases: TGCGCCAGCAGCTCTTCGGGACAGGCAAGAGAAGCTTTCTTT.